Following are 6 T cell receptor beta chains from one sample sequenced in a study of cytomegalovirus exposure and HLA in healthy donors. The PCR was carried out with 60 Vbeta primers and 13 Jbeta primers. Sequencing used immunoSEQ multiplex PCR; TCRdb keeps in-frame clones, though not all of them. Seen here are over 150,000 clones, over 65% observed once, and the top ten hold roughly 2.2%. Sequenced sample: PBMCs. The receptors here all came from a man aged 25-40 years in good health and CMV-seronegative.

This clone appeared a few times. This chain joins TRBV5-6 and TRBJ2-2; 10 nucleotides match TRBD2. The trim removed 2 bases at V and 6 bases at J, leaving 4 bases unmatched. From germline, CDR1 is SGHDT and CDR2 YYEEEE. The CDR3 has 15 residues. Here the CDR3 DNA reads TGTGCCAGCAGCTTAGCGAGCGGGGGGGCCGGGGAGCTGTTTTTT. Its protein product is CASSLASGGAGELFF.

Of note for this clone: The sample contains more than one DNA sequence encoding this CDR3. The chain joins TRBV27 to TRBJ2-2; D perhaps matches TRBD2 (5 bases). V lost 6 bases and J lost 4, with 15 bases in between. Germline CDR1 is MNHEY and CDR2 is SMNVEV (reference sequence). The CDR3 runs to 15 residues. CDR3 protein: CASSLLEAGTGELFF. The DNA of the CDR3 is TGTGCCAGCAGCTTGCTAGAGGCGGGCACCGGGGAGCTGTTTTTT.

V gene TRBV28 combines with J gene TRBJ1-2; tentative D call: TRBD1 (6 bases). Trimming took 3 bases from V and 8 from J, leaving 22 bases between them. The CDR3 is made up of 16 amino acids. Germline CDR1 MDHEN, CDR2 SYDVKM. CDR3 amino acids: CASSFSGVGGPSGYTF. In nucleotides, the CDR3 is TGTGCCAGCAGTTTCTCGGGGGTGGGGGGGCCTTCAGGCTACACCTTC.

V is TRBV6-1 and J is TRBJ2-1, with D unclear. The CDR3 covers 12 residues. V lost 5 bases and J 10 bases, leaving 12 bases between the germline ends. Looked up from germline, CDR1 is MNHNS and CDR2 is SASEGT. Written as DNA, the CDR3 is TGTGCCAGCAGTCCCCCTAGTGTCGAGCAGTTCTTC. Protein sequence: CASSPPSVEQFF.

The rearrangement joins TRBV6-1 to TRBJ1-1; no clear D gene. V gave up 4 bases and J gave up 0 bases, with 6 bases separating them. The CDR3 totals 13 residues. Germline V gene data show CDR1 as MNHNS and CDR2 as SASEGT. The CDR3 DNA reads TGTGCCAGCAGTGGAACATTGAACACTGAAGCTTTCTTT. Encoded protein: CASSGTLNTEAFF.

The V and J genes are TRBV29-1 and TRBJ1-1; D call uncertain. The CDR3 spans 11 residues. The V gene's germline CDR1 is SQVTM and CDR2 ANQGSEA. V was cut by 3 bases and J by 6 bases, with 8 bases left in between. The CDR3 here is CSVDAGAEAFF. Here the CDR3 DNA reads TGCAGCGTTGATGCGGGCGCTGAAGCTTTCTTT. Supplemented by reference TRBV29-1 and TRBJ1-1, the full variable domain reads SAVISQKPSRDICQRGTSLTIQCQVDSQVTMMFWYRQQPGQSLTLIATANQGSEATYESGFVIDKFPISRPNLTFSTLTVSNMSPEDSSIYLCSVDAGAEAFFGQGTRLTVV.